The rows below give T cell receptor beta chains drawn from one sample of a study of blood T cell repertoires in COVID-19. The data were produced by immunoSEQ multiplex PCR, yet TCRdb's version contains in-frame clones alone and is incomplete. The repertoire holds 150,000 to 250,000 clones, with roughly four fifths as singletons. Sequences were obtained from peripheral blood. The source of these receptors is a human donor with acute or convalescent COVID-19. The donor label of this sample is uncertain. The CDR3 runs from the conserved cysteine through the conserved F or W. D genes are given only for firm matches. The size entry is marked missing in some rows and otherwise reads once, few, many or a size class.

J: TRBJ2-4
size: NA
V: TRBV6-5
D: TRBD1
CDR3: CASRGTENIQYF
DNA: TGTGCCAGCAGGGGGACAGAAAACATTCAGTACTTC

J: TRBJ2-3
size: NA
V: TRBV5-1
D: NA
CDR3: CASSFGRAGDTQYF
DNA: TGCGCCAGCAGCTTTGGCAGGGCAGGAGATACGCAGTATTTT

J: TRBJ2-2
size: NA
V: TRBV27
D: NA
CDR3: CASSPPRAGELFF
DNA: TGTGCCAGCAGTCCCCCCAGGGCCGGGGAGCTGTTTTTT

J: TRBJ2-4
size: NA
V: TRBV2
D: NA
CDR3: CASSERWAGAKNIQYF
DNA: TGTGCCAGCAGTGAACGGTGGGCAGGGGCCAAAAACATTCAGTACTTC

J: TRBJ2-4
size: NA
V: TRBV3-1/TRBV3-2
D: TRBD1
CDR3: CASSQNDRVQYF
DNA: TGTGCCAGCAGCCAAAATGACAGGGTTCAGTACTTC

J: TRBJ1-3
size: NA
V: TRBV9
D: NA
CDR3: CASSPHSGNTIYF
DNA: TGTGCCAGCAGCCCACACTCTGGAAACACCATATATTTT

J: TRBJ2-1
size: NA
V: TRBV3-1/TRBV3-2
D: TRBD2
CDR3: CASSLYLAGLYNEQFF
DNA: TGTGCCAGCAGCCTATACTTAGCGGGCCTTTACAATGAGCAGTTCTTC

J: TRBJ2-3
size: NA
V: TRBV6-9
D: NA
CDR3: CASSYSSNGSGGTDTQYF
DNA: TGTGCCAGCAGTTATTCGTCTAATGGGAGCGGAGGCACAGATACGCAGTATTTT

J: TRBJ1-1
size: NA
V: TRBV18
D: NA
CDR3: CASSPQGSEAFF
DNA: TGTGCCAGCTCACCTCAGGGGTCTGAAGCTTTCTTT

J: TRBJ2-5
size: once
V: TRBV19
D: TRBD2
CDR3: CASSISGGRSETQYF
DNA: TGTGCCAGTAGTATCTCGGGGGGGAGGTCAGAGACCCAGTACTTC

J: TRBJ2-4
size: NA
V: TRBV15
D: NA
CDR3: CATSRVRGGMGNIQYF
DNA: TGTGCCACCAGCAGAGTCCGAGGAGGGATGGGGAACATTCAGTACTTC

J: TRBJ1-2
size: NA
V: TRBV19
D: NA
CDR3: CASSFGERGYTF
DNA: TGTGCCAGTAGCTTTGGGGAGCGTGGCTACACCTTC

J: TRBJ2-2
size: once
V: TRBV11-3
D: NA
CDR3: CASSLAGAGTGELFF
DNA: TGTGCCAGCAGCTTAGCGGGAGCGGGCACCGGGGAGCTGTTTTTT

J: TRBJ1-5
size: NA
V: TRBV6-5
D: NA
CDR3: CASSYEGGRQPQHF
DNA: TGTGCCAGCAGTTACGAGGGGGGGAGGCAGCCCCAGCATTTT

J: TRBJ1-2
size: NA
V: TRBV25-1
D: NA
CDR3: CASSELTANYGYTF
DNA: TGTGCCAGCAGTGAACTAACGGCTAACTATGGCTACACCTTC

J: TRBJ2-1
size: NA
V: TRBV11-2
D: TRBD2
CDR3: CASNYQGLAGGNEQFF
DNA: TGTGCCAGCAACTACCAGGGACTAGCGGGGGGCAATGAGCAGTTCTTC

J: TRBJ2-7
size: NA
V: TRBV6-6
D: TRBD1
CDR3: CASSYGGAGGEQYF
DNA: TGTGCCAGCAGTTACGGGGGCGCAGGGGGAGAGCAGTACTTC

J: TRBJ2-4
size: NA
V: TRBV18
D: TRBD2
CDR3: CASSPNSGLAGGIQYF
DNA: TGTGCCAGCTCACCCAACTCGGGACTAGCGGGAGGGATTCAGTACTTC

J: TRBJ1-2
size: NA
V: TRBV19
D: TRBD1
CDR3: CASSPGQGTYGYTF
DNA: TGTGCCAGTAGTCCGGGACAGGGGACCTATGGCTACACCTTC

J: TRBJ1-1
size: NA
V: TRBV11-2
D: NA
CDR3: CASSFSGADTEAFF
DNA: TGTGCCAGCAGCTTCTCAGGGGCGGACACTGAAGCTTTCTTT